The next 20 T cell receptor beta chains were all read from a single sample in a study of T cells in tuberculosis. Profiling relied on immunoSEQ multiplex PCR, and the TCRdb table lists in-frame clones only, not all of them. The sample shows about 24,000 clones, nearly 97% of them seen only once. Input material: PBMCs. The receptor source for this set is a donor aged 10 to 29 with latent tuberculosis or without tuberculosis infection.

The J gene is TRBJ1-1, the V gene TRBV5-1; maybe TRBD1 (5 bases). Germline CDR1 is SGHRS and CDR2 is YFSETQ. Trimming pared 6 bases from V and 0 bases from J, leaving 15 bases between. The CDR3 loop spans 15 amino acids. CDR3 in amino acids: CASMVVAGLNTEAFF. The CDR3 bases are TGCGCCAGCATGGTAGTCGCAGGGTTGAACACTGAAGCTTTCTTT. The variable domain in full, with the rest retrieved from reference TRBV5-1 and TRBJ1-1, is KAGVTQTPRYLIKTRGQQVTLSCSPISGHRSVSWYQQTPGQGLQFLFEYFSETQRNKGNFPGRFSGRQFSNSRSEMNVSTLELGDSALYLCASMVVAGLNTEAFFGQGTRLTVV.

The rearrangement uses TRBV18 and TRBJ1-2, with a weak D call TRBD1 (5 bases). The germline V gene encodes CDR1 KGHSH and CDR2 LQKENI. Trimming took off 8 bases at V and 7 bases at J, with 20 bases between the two ends. There are 14 residues in the CDR3. In nucleotides, the CDR3 is TGTGCCAGCACAGGAGTAGGTCTAGTTGGTGGCTACACCTTC. Protein product: CASTGVGLVGGYTF.

The chain recombines TRBV7-9 with TRBJ2-3; D unresolved. Trimming took 4 bases from V and 3 from J, leaving 2 bases between them. The CDR3 is 11 amino acids. The germline V gene encodes CDR1 SEHNR and CDR2 FQNEAQ (reference sequence). In DNA form, the CDR3 reads TGTGCCAGCAGCTCGACAGATACGCAGTATTTT. Translation: CASSSTDTQYF.

V is TRBV5-1 and J is TRBJ2-1, with 14 nucleotides matching TRBD2. The CDR3 is 15 residues long. Per germline, CDR1 SGHRS and CDR2 YFSETQ. V lost 4 bases to trimming and J lost 7 bases; unmatched junction nucleotides: 4. DNA for the CDR3: TGCGCCAGCAGCCCGACTAGCGGGGGGGGAAATGAGCAGTTCTTC. Encoded protein: CASSPTSGGGNEQFF.

The CDR3 bases are TGTGCCTGGAGTGTAGGCAGGGGCCGCGATCGCTACACCTTC. Amino acid sequence: CAWSVGRGRDRYTF. V and J are TRBV30 and TRBJ1-2, with TRBD1 as a possible D gene (6 bases). Trimming shortened V by 0 bases and J by 9 bases, and 17 bases separated the two germline ends. The germline gives CDR1 GTSNPN, CDR2 SVGIG (reference sequence). The CDR3 runs 14 residues.

V usage is TRBV5-5 and J usage is TRBJ2-7; unclear D gene. Looked up from germline, CDR1 is SGHKS and CDR2 is YYEKEE (reference sequence). This CDR3 region has 13 residues. V lost 0 bases and J lost 3, with 7 bases in between. In DNA, the CDR3 is TGTGCCAGCAGCTTGGCCTTGGGCTACGAGCAGTACGTC. This encodes CASSLALGYEQYV.

This chain joins TRBV15 and TRBJ1-5; TRBD1 aligns across 12 bases. V gave up 3 bases and J gave up 8 bases; unmatched junction bases: 8. Germline CDR1 LNHNV, CDR2 YYDKDF (reference sequence). This CDR3 contains 16 residues. The CDR3 loop is CATSSSGTGGLKPQHF. The CDR3 DNA sequence: TGTGCCACCAGCAGCTCCGGGACAGGGGGCCTGAAGCCCCAGCATTTT.

The chain has TRBV18 and TRBJ2-3, with D possibly matching TRBD2 (7 bases). CDR3 size: 16 residues. V lost 3 bases and J 2 bases, leaving 15 bases between the germline ends. The germline CDR1 and CDR2 sequences are KGHSH and LQKENI. The CDR3 sequence: CASSPRTGGLTDTQYF. The CDR3 DNA reads TGTGCCAGCTCACCTCGGACGGGGGGCCTCACAGATACGCAGTATTTT. Complete variable domain (other parts from reference TRBV18 and TRBJ2-3): NAGVMQNPRHLVRRRGQEARLRCSPMKGHSHVYWYRQLPEEGLKFMVYLQKENIIDESGMPKERFSAEFPKEGPSILRIQQVVRGDSAAYFCASSPRTGGLTDTQYFGPGTRLTVL.

The chain has TRBV7-2 and TRBJ1-4, with a possible D match to TRBD1 (5 bases). The germline V gene encodes CDR1 SGHTA and CDR2 FQGNSA. The CDR3 runs 14 residues. V lost 2 bases to trimming and J lost 8 bases, with 12 bases between them. The CDR3, as DNA: TGTGCCAGCAGCTTACAGGGCTGGTGGGAAAAACTGTTTTTT. Encoded protein: CASSLQGWWEKLFF.

V and J are TRBV6-1 and TRBJ1-1, with D uncertain. Trimming took off 3 bases at V and 5 bases at J, with 13 bases between the two ends. CDR3 length: 14 residues. CDR1 is MNHNS and CDR2 is SASEGT in the germline V gene. This CDR3 is CASSDGGRGTEAFF. The CDR3 DNA follows: TGTGCCAGCAGTGACGGCGGGCGGGGAACTGAAGCTTTCTTT.

The CDR3 nucleotides read TGTGCCAGCAGTGGGCGAGGGTACGAAAAACTGTTTTTT. Its translation: CASSGRGYEKLFF. V usage is TRBV27 and J usage is TRBJ1-4; D remains ambiguous. Germline V gene data show CDR1 as MNHEY and CDR2 as SMNVEV (reference sequence). V lost 5 bases, J lost 8 bases, and 12 bases lay in between. The CDR3 extends over 13 amino acids.

V usage is TRBV5-1 and J usage is TRBJ1-1; 7 bases align to TRBD1. With V trimmed by 7 bases and J by 0 bases, 3 bases remained unmatched. CDR1 SGHRS and CDR2 YFSETQ come from the germline V gene. The CDR3 totals 13 residues. The CDR3 reads CASGGQMNTEAFF. CDR3 DNA sequence: TGCGCCAGCGGGGGACAGATGAACACTGAAGCTTTCTTT.

This clone came up once. The chain recombines TRBV6-6 with TRBJ1-2; D is perhaps TRBD1 (5 bases). Germline V gene data show CDR1 as MNHNY and CDR2 as SVGAGI (reference sequence). CDR3 length equals 13 residues. V lost 7 bases, J lost 8 bases, and 17 bases lay in between. The CDR3 protein is CASTPSRGQGYTF. The CDR3 nucleotides read TGTGCCAGCACCCCCTCACGTGGACAAGGCTACACCTTC.

This CDR3 reads CAWSVRTLEHQPQHF. In DNA form, the CDR3 reads TGTGCCTGGAGTGTACGAACCCTCGAGCATCAGCCCCAGCATTTT. The V call is TRBV30, the J call TRBJ1-5, with D unresolved. The V end lost 0 bases, the J end lost 5 bases, and 14 bases lay between the germline ends. CDR3 length: 15 amino acids. Per germline, CDR1 GTSNPN and CDR2 SVGIG (reference sequence).

CDR3 in amino acids: CASSQDRGLADTQYF. CDR3 DNA sequence: TGCGCCAGCAGCCAAGACAGGGGGCTGGCAGATACGCAGTATTTT. The chain combines TRBV4-1 with TRBJ2-3, with 8 positions matching TRBD1. The CDR3 is 15 residues long. V dropped 0 bases and J dropped 4; count of bases not matched to a gene: 3. Germline assignment: CDR1 MGHRA and CDR2 YSYEKL.

V gene TRBV7-2 combines with J gene TRBJ2-7; 11 positions agree with TRBD1. Germline V gives CDR1 SGHTA, CDR2 FQGNSA. The CDR3 is 14 amino acids. V shed 5 bases and J 7 bases; nucleotides not matched to a gene: 7. The CDR3 region is CASSHGQGAVEQYF. The CDR3 nucleotides read TGTGCCAGCAGCCACGGACAGGGGGCGGTGGAGCAGTACTTC.

The J gene is TRBJ1-2, the V gene TRBV4-1; maybe TRBD1 (6 bases). V was pared by 1 base and J by 4 bases, with 10 bases between. This CDR3 is built from 14 residues. Germline V gene sequence: CDR1 MGHRA, CDR2 YSYEKL. Written as DNA, the CDR3 is TGCGCCAGCAGCCAAGGAGGGGGGGTCTATGGCTACACCTTC. Its protein product is CASSQGGGVYGYTF.

This clone was detected only once. The rearrangement uses TRBV7-9 and TRBJ2-3; weak D call: TRBD2 (6 bases). The CDR3 runs 17 residues. The V gene lost 5 bases and the J gene lost 5 bases, with 23 bases spanning the gap. Germline lookup yields CDR1 SEHNR and CDR2 FQNEAQ (reference sequence). The CDR3 reads CASSRPGTRQLLDTQYF. The CDR3, as DNA: TGTGCCAGCAGCAGGCCAGGGACTCGGCAGTTATTAGATACGCAGTATTTT.

The chain carries TRBV5-4 and TRBJ1-6; 8 bases are shared with TRBD1. The CDR3 totals 16 residues. J gave up 7 bases and V 4 bases, and 10 bases lay outside the gene matches. From germline, CDR1 is SGHNT and CDR2 YYREEE (reference sequence). In DNA, the CDR3 is TGTGCCAGCAGCGCCTCAGTCAGGGGGCACAATTCACCCCTCCACTTT. It encodes CASSASVRGHNSPLHF.

The chain recombines TRBV18 with TRBJ2-5; D is unclear. CDR3 length equals 12 residues. The V and J ends lost 6 bases and 5 bases respectively, with 10 bases between them. The germline CDR1 and CDR2 sequences are KGHSH and LQKENI. CDR3 amino acids: CASSPAKETQYF. In DNA, the CDR3 is TGTGCCAGCTCGCCCGCGAAGGAGACCCAGTACTTC.